This T cell receptor beta chain was captured in a study of T cell changes during pregnancy in multiple sclerosis. Using immunoSEQ multiplex PCR, the repertoire was profiled, and TCRdb retains in-frame clones only, with some absent. The sample records about 110,000 clones, roughly nine tenths being singletons. The V segment lost 1 base and the J segment 0 bases; nucleotides outside the gene matches: 5. Germline values: CDR1 SGHVS, CDR2 FQNEAQ. This CDR3 has 17 residues. This TCR was sampled from a female donor with multiple sclerosis, enrolled in a pregnancy study. Material: peripheral blood, obtained before pregnancy. The chain couples TRBV7-8 to TRBJ2-2; TRBD2 agrees at 7 bases. The CDR3 sequence: CASSLGSAGSNTGELFF. The CDR3 region has the DNA TGTGCCAGCAGCTTAGGCTCAGCGGGGTCGAACACCGGGGAGCTGTTTTTT.